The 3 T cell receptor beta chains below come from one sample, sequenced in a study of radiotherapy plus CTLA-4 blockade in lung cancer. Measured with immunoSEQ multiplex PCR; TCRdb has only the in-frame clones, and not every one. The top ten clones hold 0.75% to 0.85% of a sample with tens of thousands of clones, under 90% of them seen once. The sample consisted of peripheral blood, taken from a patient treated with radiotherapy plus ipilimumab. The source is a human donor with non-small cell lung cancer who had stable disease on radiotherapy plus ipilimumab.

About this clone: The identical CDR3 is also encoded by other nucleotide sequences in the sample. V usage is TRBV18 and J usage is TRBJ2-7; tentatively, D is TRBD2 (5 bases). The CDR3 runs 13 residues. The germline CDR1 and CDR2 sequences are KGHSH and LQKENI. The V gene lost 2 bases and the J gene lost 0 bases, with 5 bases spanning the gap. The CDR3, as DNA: TGTGCCAGCTCACCAGGGAGCTCCTACGAGCAGTACTTC. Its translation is CASSPGSSYEQYF.

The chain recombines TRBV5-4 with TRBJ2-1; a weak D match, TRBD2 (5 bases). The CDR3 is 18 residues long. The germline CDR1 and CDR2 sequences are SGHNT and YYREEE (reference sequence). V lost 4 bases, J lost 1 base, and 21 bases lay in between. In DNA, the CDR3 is TGTGCCAGCAGCCTCGGGCCCTTACGCGGGCGATCCTACAATGAGCAGTTCTTC. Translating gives CASSLGPLRGRSYNEQFF.

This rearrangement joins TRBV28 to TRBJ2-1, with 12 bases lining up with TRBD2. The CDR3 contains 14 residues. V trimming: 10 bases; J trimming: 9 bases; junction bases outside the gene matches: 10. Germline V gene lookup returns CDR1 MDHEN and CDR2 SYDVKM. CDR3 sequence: CATKSASGRVEQFF. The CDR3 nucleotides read TGTGCCACCAAATCGGCTAGCGGGAGGGTTGAGCAGTTCTTC.